This record covers a single TCR beta chain. Each CDR3 protein is one row after TCRdb ran MiXCR on the multiplex PCR reads. The sample shows about 32,000 distinct CDR3 sequences, roughly 36% of them seen only once. The data derive from a study of breast tumors, draining lymph nodes, adjacent tissues. This CDR3 region has 15 residues. V shed 7 bases, J shed 5 bases, and the junction held 10 bases outside the gene matches. The germline V gene encodes CDR1 WSHSY and CDR2 SAAADI. The TCR comes from a female donor with breast cancer. Some clones in this sample may be carry-over from other donors' samples. V usage is TRBV10-2 and J usage is TRBJ2-7, with 11 positions matching TRBD2. Sequencing was performed on breast tumor tissue. This CDR3 is CASILDSGRADEQYF. In nucleotides, the CDR3 is TGCGCCAGCATTCTAGATAGCGGGAGGGCCGACGAGCAGTACTTC.